The TCR beta chain described here comes from a study of blood T cell repertoires in COVID-19. The CDR3 totals 13 residues. Germline CDR1 is MNHEY and CDR2 is SVGAGI. V was pared by 6 bases and J by 2 bases, with 10 bases between. Assay: immunoSEQ multiplex PCR; the TCRdb copy retains only in-frame clones and omits some. This sample yields hundreds of thousands of clones, of which about nine tenths are seen a single time; just over 2.5% belongs to the top ten. Participants, about 18 to 90 years old, spanned 25 or so US areas. Participants' own reports of clinical history determined their cohort assignment.

This chain connects TRBV6-5 to TRBJ1-2; perhaps TRBD1 as D (6 bases). The TCR sequence derives from a woman aged 25 to 45 with acute COVID-19. Sequencing was carried out using PBMCs or T cells enriched from blood (not recorded which). The CDR3: CASSGQRNYGYTF. The CDR3 DNA reads as TGTGCCAGCAGCGGACAGCGAAACTATGGCTACACCTTC.